This T cell receptor (beta chain) stems from a study of blood T cell repertoires in COVID-19. Whole-study context: Acute and convalescent COVID-19 samples came from the United States, Italy and Spain.

The data were produced by immunoSEQ multiplex PCR, yet TCRdb's version contains in-frame clones alone and is incomplete. This table holds hundreds of thousands of clones, roughly 90% found once. The sequenced sample was peripheral blood. This TCR was recovered from a woman aged 30 to 39 with acute or convalescent COVID-19.

CDR3: CASSHQTSVAYF. CDR3 DNA: TGTGCCAGCAGCCATCAGACTTCCGTTGCGTACTTC. The chain carries TRBV7-2 and TRBJ2-7; D gene ambiguous. V dropped 5 bases and J dropped 12 bases, with 17 bases sitting between them. This CDR3 is built from 12 residues. CDR1 is SGHTA, CDR2 FQGNSA, per germline.